The text below deals with one T cell receptor beta chain. What it binds is not known. In germline, CDR1 is MDHEN, CDR2 SYDVKM. CDR3 length equals 16 residues. Unmatched junction bases numbered 10, after V lost 2 bases and J lost 7 bases. RNA, at roughly 0.5 to 1 ug, was reverse transcribed with random hexamers. Via MiXCR, TCRdb re-called the immunoSEQ multiplex PCR reads, giving one row per CDR3 protein. The profile shows 150,000 to 200,000 distinct CDR3 sequences, roughly 95% of them singletons. Bulk CD8+ and CD4+ cells came from magnetic negative isolation; CD8+ TEMRA by FACS. This entry belongs to a study of CD8 T cells in Susac syndrome. The study's findings and limits: It was acknowledged in the study that the number of individuals who were included in its TCR sequencing and HLA analysis was relatively small.

Sequences were obtained from CD4+ T cells from PBMCs. The V call is TRBV28, the J call TRBJ2-2; 7 positions match TRBD1. This TCR derives from a human donor with multiple sclerosis. This CDR3 is CASSLITGVHSGELFF. CDR3 bases: TGTGCCAGCAGTTTAATTACAGGGGTTCATAGCGGGGAGCTGTTTTTT.